This passage covers 17 T cell receptor beta chains from one sample sequenced in a study of blood T cells in healthy people across ages. The use of a sample-barcoded 5' primer and a J-beta primer mix characterized a second PCR of roughly 6 to 11 cycles. One entry per CDR3 protein, called by TCRdb with MiXCR from the 5' RACE reads. The sample has 1.4 million to 1.5 million distinct CDR3 sequences; roughly 40% are singletons. Sequences were obtained from blood. The receptor source for this set is a woman between 18 and 29 years old in good health.

This chain links TRBV6-5 with TRBJ2-3; D is possibly TRBD1 or TRBD2 (5 bases each). Trimming stripped 6 bases from V and 1 base from J, with 11 bases between. Germline V lookup: CDR1 MNHEY, CDR2 SVGAGI. The CDR3 spans 14 residues. This CDR3 reads CASRLLGGTDTQYF. DNA of the CDR3: TGTGCCAGCAGGCTCCTGGGGGGCACAGATACGCAGTATTTT.

The CDR3 DNA reads as TGTGCCATCAGTGAGTCTGACTTGGAAAAGGGGGCGTTTGAGACCCAGTACTTC. Protein sequence: CAISESDLEKGAFETQYF. V usage is TRBV10-3 and J usage is TRBJ2-5; 7 positions match TRBD1. Germline V gene lookup returns CDR1 ENHRY and CDR2 SYGVKD. CDR3 size: 18 residues. J was trimmed by 5 bases and V by 0 bases; bases with no gene match: 15.

In the case of this clonotype: At one end, the junction sequence differs from germline, possibly due to a read error. The chain has TRBV6-5 and TRBJ2-5; D unresolved. TRBJ2-7 matches the DNA end more closely, so the J call is doubtful. CDR1 is MNHEY, CDR2 SVGAGI, per germline. There are 14 residues in the CDR3. The CDR3 DNA reads TGTGCCAGCAGTGACTCTGTTAGGATCGGCGAGCAGTACTTC. It encodes CASSDSVRIGEQYF.

This sequence joins TRBV14 and TRBJ2-4; perhaps TRBD1 as D (5 bases). CDR3 length: 16 residues. Trimming shortened V by 2 bases and J by 7 bases, and 18 bases separated the two germline ends. Germline V lookup: CDR1 SGHDN, CDR2 FVKESK. For the CDR3, the DNA is TGTGCCAGCAGCCAACTAGGGTCAGGGTTGGGGAACATTCAGTACTTC. Translation: CASSQLGSGLGNIQYF.

The chain couples TRBV12-3 or TRBV12-4 to TRBJ1-2; the D gene is possibly TRBD1 (6 bases). This CDR3 has 13 residues. V was shortened by 5 bases and J by 8 bases, with 15 bases between the two germline ends. For the CDR3, the DNA is TGTGCCAGCAGTGTTGGAACAGGGAGCGGCTACACCTTC. Amino acids: CASSVGTGSGYTF.

The CDR3, as DNA: TGCAGTGCTACCGGACTAGACGGGTTTGAGCAGTACTTC. Its protein product is CSATGLDGFEQYF. The J gene is TRBJ2-5, the V gene TRBV20-1; TRBD2 matches at 7 bases. V gave up 4 bases and J gave up 11 bases; unmatched junction bases: 13. CDR1 and CDR2 from the germline V gene are DFQATT and SNEGSKA (reference sequence). CDR3 length: 13 residues.

This clonotype was recorded a few times. The gene calls are TRBV12-3 or TRBV12-4 and TRBJ2-1, with 11 bases that match TRBD1. There are 14 residues in the CDR3. V lost 7 bases and J lost 2; bases outside the gene matches: 1. Here the CDR3 DNA reads TGTGCCAGCACGGGACAGGGGGCCTACAATGAGCAGTTCTTC. It is translated as CASTGQGAYNEQFF.

A few counts support this clonotype. The chain combines TRBV9 with TRBJ2-3, with D possibly matching TRBD2 (5 bases). V lost 6 bases, J lost 2 bases, and 10 bases lay in between. The CDR3 extends over 13 amino acids. Germline assignment: CDR1 SGDLS and CDR2 YYNGEE. In nucleotides, the CDR3 is TGTGCCAGCAACCTCGACTACACAGATACGCAGTATTTT. Encoded protein: CASNLDYTDTQYF.

This clonotype showed up just a few times. V and J are TRBV5-1 and TRBJ2-2; TRBD1 is a possible D gene (6 bases). Trimming stripped 4 bases from V and 2 bases from J, with 15 bases between. The germline V gene encodes CDR1 SGHRS and CDR2 YFSETQ. The CDR3 runs to 16 residues. The CDR3 DNA follows: TGCGCCAGCAGCCTACAATCGGGACAAAACACCGGGGAGCTGTTTTTT. It specifies CASSLQSGQNTGELFF.

This clonotype was observed a few times. This chain uses TRBV7-2 with TRBJ1-4; no clear D. The V end was cut by 8 bases, the J end by 0 bases, with 19 bases between. CDR1 and CDR2 from the germline V gene are SGHTA and FQGNSA. The CDR3 totals 17 residues. The CDR3 coding sequence is TGTGCCAGCTCCCCTATGGGAAGTCTAGCAACTAATGAAAAACTGTTTTTT. Encoded protein: CASSPMGSLATNEKLFF.

CDR3 sequence (DNA): TGCGCCAGCAGCTTGGGAGGGGGCGAGCGTGAAAAACTGTTTTTT. Its translation is CASSLGGGEREKLFF. The chain links TRBV5-1 to TRBJ1-4, with 7 bases matching TRBD1. The ends lost 0 bases at V and 7 bases at J; junction bases unmatched: 6. The length of the CDR3 is 15 residues. Germline CDR1 is SGHRS and CDR2 is YFSETQ.

The chain employs TRBV20-1 and TRBJ2-4; TRBD2 might be the D (5 bases). The germline V gene has CDR1 DFQATT and CDR2 SNEGSKA (reference sequence). V lost 3 bases and J lost 0, with 18 bases in between. The CDR3 covers 17 residues. The CDR3 spells CSASEGGRILAKNIQYF. CDR3 sequence (DNA): TGCAGTGCTAGTGAGGGCGGCAGAATTCTAGCCAAAAACATTCAGTACTTC.

This clonotype was recorded many times. The J gene is TRBJ2-7, the V gene TRBV29-1; 10 nucleotides line up with TRBD1. The germline V gene encodes CDR1 SQVTM and CDR2 ANQGSEA. The CDR3 has 13 residues. J was trimmed by 0 bases and V by 7 bases; bases with no gene match: 3. The CDR3 region is CSGGQGDSYEQYF. CDR3 sequence (DNA): TGCAGCGGAGGACAGGGGGACTCCTACGAGCAGTACTTC.

The chain couples TRBV11-2 to TRBJ2-7; D might be TRBD2 (6 bases). The germline V gene encodes CDR1 SGHAT and CDR2 FQNNGV. CDR3 length: 15 amino acids. V gave up 0 bases and J gave up 5 bases, with 14 bases separating them. CDR3 nucleotide sequence: TGTGCCAGCAGCTTAGAGGGACTCTTTACGCACGAGCAGTACTTC. Translating it yields CASSLEGLFTHEQYF.

The V call is TRBV6-5, the J call TRBJ1-6; D may be TRBD1 (5 bases). Trimming removed 2 bases at V and 18 bases at J, with 14 bases between. This CDR3 has 12 amino acids. Germline V CDR1 and CDR2: MNHEY, SVGAGI. As DNA, the CDR3 is TGTGCCAGCAGTTACCCCCACGGACAAGACCACTTT. Its translation is CASSYPHGQDHF.

This clonotype showed up just a few times. The chain uses TRBV24-1 and TRBJ1-2; 7 positions match TRBD1. CDR3 length equals 15 residues. V shed 4 bases and J 4 bases; nucleotides not matched to a gene: 8. CDR1 and CDR2 (germline): KGHDR, SFDVKD. CDR3 DNA: TGTGCCACCAGTGACCGAAGGACAGGATCCTATGGCTACACCTTC. Translating gives CATSDRRTGSYGYTF.

The gene calls are TRBV24-1 and TRBJ2-3; D gene uncertain. This CDR3 spans 14 amino acids. Between the trimmed V and J ends, which lost 2 bases and 10 bases, there was a span of 15 bases. Germline CDR1 reads KGHDR; CDR2 reads SFDVKD. DNA for the CDR3: TGTGCCACCAGTGATTCCGCGGTCGGCCAGGCGCAGTATTTT. This codes for CATSDSAVGQAQYF.